This T cell receptor (beta chain) was observed in a study of beta chain features in type 1 diabetes. The study's findings and limits: For Type 1 diabetes patients, all four CD4+ subsets carried TCRB CDR3s that were moderately but significantly shorter.

Reverse transcribing all isolated RNA meant expressed TCRB transcripts were sequenced. Profiled with immunoSEQ multiplex PCR; TCRdb holds only in-frame clones, not every one. The sample has hundreds of thousands of clones, roughly 13% seen once. This clone was observed a few times. Its antigen is currently unknown. V dropped 0 bases and J dropped 1 base, with 19 bases sitting between them. The CDR3 totals 18 residues. Germline loops: CDR1 SGDLS, CDR2 YYNGEE. Input material: naive CD4+ T cells from blood. The clonotype comes from a man aged 18 to 29 with type 1 diabetes. The gene calls are TRBV9 and TRBJ1-2; tentatively, D is TRBD1 (5 bases). CDR3 sequence reads: CASSVGSPGRPNNYGYTF. Here the CDR3 DNA reads TGTGCCAGCAGCGTAGGGTCACCGGGACGCCCGAATAACTATGGCTACACCTTC.